The entry below describes one T cell receptor (beta chain). Its target is unknown. The authors negatively isolated CD8+ and CD4+ T cells and FACS-enriched TEMRA cells. Unmatched junction bases numbered 2, after V lost 2 bases and J lost 4 bases. CDR3 length: 13 residues. The V gene's germline CDR1 is GTSNPN and CDR2 SVGIG (reference sequence). This sample was included in a study of CD8 T cells in Susac syndrome. Study-level information: Within the sequenced group of Susac syndrome patients, five or six showed active disease and roughly 8 were in remission. General study results and limits: The study's TCR sequencing and HLA analysis covered a relatively small number of individuals, and the study acknowledged this.

RNA amounts of about 0.5 to 1 ug underwent reverse transcription with random hexamers. TCRdb reanalysed the immunoSEQ multiplex PCR reads using MiXCR and keeps one entry per CDR3 protein. The table lists about 94,000 distinct CDR3 sequences, around 94% of them singletons. Sample: CD4+ T cells from PBMCs. V usage is TRBV30 and J usage is TRBJ1-1; 9 nucleotides agree with TRBD1. The TCR sequence derives from a human donor with Susac syndrome. The CDR3 sequence: CAWSRDRVTEAFF. In DNA, the CDR3 is TGTGCCTGGAGTCGGGACAGGGTCACTGAAGCTTTCTTT.